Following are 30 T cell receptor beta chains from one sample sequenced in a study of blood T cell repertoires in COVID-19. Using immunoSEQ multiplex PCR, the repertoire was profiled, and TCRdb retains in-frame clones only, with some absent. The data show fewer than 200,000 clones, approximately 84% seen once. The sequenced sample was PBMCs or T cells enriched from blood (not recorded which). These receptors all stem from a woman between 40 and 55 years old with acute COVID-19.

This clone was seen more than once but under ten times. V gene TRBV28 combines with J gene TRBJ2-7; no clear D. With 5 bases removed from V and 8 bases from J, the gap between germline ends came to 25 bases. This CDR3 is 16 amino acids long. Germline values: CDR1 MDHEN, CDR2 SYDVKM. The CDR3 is CASSTRQTRNIQKQYV. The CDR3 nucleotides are TGTGCCAGCAGTACCCGCCAGACACGTAACATCCAAAAGCAGTACGTC.

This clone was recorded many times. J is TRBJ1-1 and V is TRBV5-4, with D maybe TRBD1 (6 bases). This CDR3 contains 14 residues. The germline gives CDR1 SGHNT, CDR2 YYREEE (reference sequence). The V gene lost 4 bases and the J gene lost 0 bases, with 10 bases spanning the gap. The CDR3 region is CASSVGTLNTEAFF. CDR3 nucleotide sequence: TGTGCCAGCAGCGTCGGGACATTGAACACTGAAGCTTTCTTT.

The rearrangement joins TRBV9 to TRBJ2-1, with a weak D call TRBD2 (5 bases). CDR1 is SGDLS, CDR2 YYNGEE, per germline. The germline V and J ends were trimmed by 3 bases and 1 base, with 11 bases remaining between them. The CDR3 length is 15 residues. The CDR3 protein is CASSARPGSYNEQFF. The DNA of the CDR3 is TGTGCCAGCAGCGCTCGCCCGGGGTCCTACAATGAGCAGTTCTTC.

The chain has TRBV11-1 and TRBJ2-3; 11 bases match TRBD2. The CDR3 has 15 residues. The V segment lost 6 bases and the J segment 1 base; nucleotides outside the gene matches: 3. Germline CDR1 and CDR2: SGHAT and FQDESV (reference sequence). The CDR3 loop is CASRAGLAGTDTQYF. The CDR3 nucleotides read TGTGCCAGCAGGGCGGGACTAGCGGGCACAGATACGCAGTATTTT.

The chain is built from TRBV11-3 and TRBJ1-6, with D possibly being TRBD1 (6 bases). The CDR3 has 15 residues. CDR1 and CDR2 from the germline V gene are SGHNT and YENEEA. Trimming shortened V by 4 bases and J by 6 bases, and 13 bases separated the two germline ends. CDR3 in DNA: TGTGCCAGCAGCTCTCCCGGGACATCTAATTCACCCCTCCACTTT. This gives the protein CASSSPGTSNSPLHF.

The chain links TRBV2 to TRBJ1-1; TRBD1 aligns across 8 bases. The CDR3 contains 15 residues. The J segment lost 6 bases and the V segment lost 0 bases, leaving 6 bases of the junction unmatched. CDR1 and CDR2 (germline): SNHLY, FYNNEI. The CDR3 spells CASSEARQGTAEAFF. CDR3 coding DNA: TGTGCCAGCAGTGAAGCTCGACAGGGGACGGCTGAAGCTTTCTTT.

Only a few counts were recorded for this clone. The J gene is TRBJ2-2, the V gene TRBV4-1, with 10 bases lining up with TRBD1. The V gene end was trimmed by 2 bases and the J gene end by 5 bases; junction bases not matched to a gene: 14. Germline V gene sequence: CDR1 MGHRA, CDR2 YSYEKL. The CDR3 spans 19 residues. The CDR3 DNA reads TGCGCCAGCAGCCAACTTTATGCCCGGGACAGGGGAAAAACCGGGGAGCTGTTTTTT. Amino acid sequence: CASSQLYARDRGKTGELFF.

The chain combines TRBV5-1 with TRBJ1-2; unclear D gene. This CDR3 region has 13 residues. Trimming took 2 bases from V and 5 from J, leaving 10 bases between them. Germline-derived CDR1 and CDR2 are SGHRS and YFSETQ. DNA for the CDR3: TGCGCCAGCAGCTTCCAGGAGGAATATGGCTACACCTTC. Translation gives CASSFQEEYGYTF.

The CDR3 loop is CASSVGLALNTGELFF. The CDR3 nucleotides are TGTGCCAGCAGCGTAGGACTAGCCCTGAACACCGGGGAGCTGTTTTTT. This chain links TRBV9 with TRBJ2-2; 7 bases are shared with TRBD2. The CDR3 has 16 amino acids. J was trimmed by 1 base and V by 0 bases; bases with no gene match: 3. Germline assignment: CDR1 SGDLS and CDR2 YYNGEE. Drawing the rest from reference TRBV9 and TRBJ2-2, the complete variable domain is DSGVTQTPKHLITATGQRVTLRCSPRSGDLSVYWYQQSLDQGLQFLIQYYNGEERAKGNILERFSAQQFPDLHSELNLSSLELGDSALYFCASSVGLALNTGELFFGEGSRLTVL.

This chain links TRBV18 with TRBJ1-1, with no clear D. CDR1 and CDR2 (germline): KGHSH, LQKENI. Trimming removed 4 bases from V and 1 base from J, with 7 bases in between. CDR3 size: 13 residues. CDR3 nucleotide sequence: TGTGCCAGCTCACAGGACTGGAACACTGAAGCTTTCTTT. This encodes CASSQDWNTEAFF.

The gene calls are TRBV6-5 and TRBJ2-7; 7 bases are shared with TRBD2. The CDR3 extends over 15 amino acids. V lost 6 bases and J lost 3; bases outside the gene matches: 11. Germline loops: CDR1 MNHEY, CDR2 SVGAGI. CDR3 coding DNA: TGTGCCAGCAGCGCAGCCCCGGCGGGAGTCTACGAGCAGTACGTC. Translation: CASSAAPAGVYEQYV.

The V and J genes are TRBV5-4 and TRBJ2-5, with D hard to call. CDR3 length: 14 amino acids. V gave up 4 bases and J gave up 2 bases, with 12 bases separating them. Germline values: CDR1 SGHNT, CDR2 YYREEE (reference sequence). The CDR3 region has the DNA TGTGCCAGCAGCCCTTGGGCGCAACAAGAGACCCAGTACTTC. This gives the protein CASSPWAQQETQYF. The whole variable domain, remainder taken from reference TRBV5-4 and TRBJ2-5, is ETGVTQSPTHLIKTRGQQVTLRCSSQSGHNTVSWYQQALGQGPQFIFQYYREEENGRGNFPPRFSGLQFPNYSSELNVNALELDDSALYLCASSPWAQQETQYFGPGTRLLVL.

The CDR3, as DNA: TGCGCCAGCAGCTTGCTGTCAGGGAACACTGAAGCTTTCTTT. Its protein product is CASSLLSGNTEAFF. This chain connects TRBV5-1 to TRBJ1-1; D call uncertain. In germline, CDR1 is SGHRS, CDR2 YFSETQ. This CDR3 is built from 14 residues. The V end was cut by 1 base, the J end by 1 base, with 8 bases between.

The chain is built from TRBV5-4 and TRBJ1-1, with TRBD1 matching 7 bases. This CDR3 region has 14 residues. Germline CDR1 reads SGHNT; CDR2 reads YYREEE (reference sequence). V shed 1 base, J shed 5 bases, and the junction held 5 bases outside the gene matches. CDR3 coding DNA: TGTGCCAGCAGCTTGACAGGGGTGAGGACTGAAGCTTTCTTT. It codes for CASSLTGVRTEAFF.

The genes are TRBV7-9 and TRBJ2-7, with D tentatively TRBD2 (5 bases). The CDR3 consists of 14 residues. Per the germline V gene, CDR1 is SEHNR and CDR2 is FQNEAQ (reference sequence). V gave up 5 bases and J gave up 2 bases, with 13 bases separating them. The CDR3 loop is CASSPGDSAYEQYV. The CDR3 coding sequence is TGTGCCAGCAGCCCGGGCGATAGCGCCTACGAGCAGTACGTC.

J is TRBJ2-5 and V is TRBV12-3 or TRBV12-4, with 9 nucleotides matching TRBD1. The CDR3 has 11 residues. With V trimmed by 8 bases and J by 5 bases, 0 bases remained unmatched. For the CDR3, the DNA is TGTGCCAGCGGACAGGGGGAGACCCAGTACTTC. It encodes CASGQGETQYF.

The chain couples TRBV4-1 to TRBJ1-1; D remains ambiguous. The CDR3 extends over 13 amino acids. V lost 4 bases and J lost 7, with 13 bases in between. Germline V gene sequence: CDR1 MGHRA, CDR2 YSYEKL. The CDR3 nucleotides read TGCGCCAGCAGCCCCTACGCGGGTTATGAAGCTTTCTTT. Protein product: CASSPYAGYEAFF.

The CDR3 region is CASSQDLLSPLHF. The CDR3 coding sequence is TGCGCCAGCAGCCAAGATCTCCTTTCACCCCTCCACTTT. The chain uses TRBV4-1 and TRBJ1-6; D remains unclear. V lost 0 bases and J 9 bases, leaving 6 bases between the germline ends. The CDR3 is 13 amino acids. Germline CDR1 is MGHRA and CDR2 is YSYEKL.

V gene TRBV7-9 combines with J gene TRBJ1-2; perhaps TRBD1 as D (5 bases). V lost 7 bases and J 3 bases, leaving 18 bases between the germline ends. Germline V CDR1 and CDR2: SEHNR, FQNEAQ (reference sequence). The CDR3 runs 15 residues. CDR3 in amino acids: CASTPAGGGDYGYTF. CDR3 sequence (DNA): TGTGCCAGCACCCCCGCGGGGGGAGGCGACTATGGCTACACCTTC. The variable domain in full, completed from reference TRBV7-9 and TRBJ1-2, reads DTGVSQNPRHKITKRGQNVTFRCDPISEHNRLYWYRQTLGQGPEFLTYFQNEAQLEKSRLLSDRFSAERPKGSFSTLEIQRTEQGDSAMYLCASTPAGGGDYGYTFGSGTRLTVV.

CDR3 in DNA: TGTGCCAGCAGCTTACAGGGCGGGAGGAGGCAAAACATTCAGTACTTC. Its protein product is CASSLQGGRRQNIQYF. The chain employs TRBV7-2 and TRBJ2-4, with TRBD2 identical over 8 bases. The CDR3 has 16 residues. The J segment lost 5 bases and the V segment lost 2 bases, leaving 8 bases of the junction unmatched. Germline CDR1 is SGHTA and CDR2 is FQGNSA.

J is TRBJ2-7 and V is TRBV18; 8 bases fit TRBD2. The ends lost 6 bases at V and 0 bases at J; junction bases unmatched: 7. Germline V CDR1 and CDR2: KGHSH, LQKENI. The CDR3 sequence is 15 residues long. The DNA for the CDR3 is TGTGCCAGCTCGTCGACTAGCGTTCACTCCTACGAGCAGTACTTC. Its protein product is CASSSTSVHSYEQYF. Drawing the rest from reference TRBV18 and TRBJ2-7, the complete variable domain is NAGVMQNPRHLVRRRGQEARLRCSPMKGHSHVYWYRQLPEEGLKFMVYLQKENIIDESGMPKERFSAEFPKEGPSILRIQQVVRGDSAAYFCASSSTSVHSYEQYFGPGTRLTVT.

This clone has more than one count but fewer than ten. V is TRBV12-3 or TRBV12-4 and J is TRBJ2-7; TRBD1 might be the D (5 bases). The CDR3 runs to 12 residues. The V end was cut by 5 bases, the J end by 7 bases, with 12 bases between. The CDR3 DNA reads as TGTGCCAGCAGTCGAGGACACACGGAGCAGTACTTC. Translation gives CASSRGHTEQYF.

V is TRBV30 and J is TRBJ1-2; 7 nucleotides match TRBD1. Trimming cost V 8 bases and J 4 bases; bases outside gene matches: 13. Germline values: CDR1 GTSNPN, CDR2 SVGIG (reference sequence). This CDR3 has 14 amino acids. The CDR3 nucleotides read TGTGCCGTGTTCCGAGGGGGCCTTAGCTATGGCTACACCTTC. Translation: CAVFRGGLSYGYTF. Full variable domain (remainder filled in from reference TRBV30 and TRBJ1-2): SQTIHQWPATLVQPVGSPLSLECTVEGTSNPNLYWYRQAAGRGLQLLFYSVGIGQISSEVPQNLSASRPQDRQFILSSKKLLLSDSGFYLCAVFRGGLSYGYTFGSGTRLTVV.

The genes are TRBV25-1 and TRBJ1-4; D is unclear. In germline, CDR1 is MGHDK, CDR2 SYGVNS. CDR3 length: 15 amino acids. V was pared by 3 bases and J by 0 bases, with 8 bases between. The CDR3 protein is CASSEGRPTNEKLFF. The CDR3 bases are TGTGCCAGCAGTGAGGGCAGACCAACTAATGAAAAACTGTTTTTT.

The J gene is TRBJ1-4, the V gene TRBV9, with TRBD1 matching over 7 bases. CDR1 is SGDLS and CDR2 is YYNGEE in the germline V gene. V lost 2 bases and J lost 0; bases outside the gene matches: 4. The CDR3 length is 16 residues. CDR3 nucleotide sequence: TGTGCCAGCAGCGTTGGACAGGTGACAACTAATGAAAAACTGTTTTTT. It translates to CASSVGQVTTNEKLFF.

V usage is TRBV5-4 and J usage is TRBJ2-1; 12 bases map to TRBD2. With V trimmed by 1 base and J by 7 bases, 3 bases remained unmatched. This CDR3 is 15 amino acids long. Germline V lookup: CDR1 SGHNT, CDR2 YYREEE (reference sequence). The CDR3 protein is CASSLWTSGMNEQFF. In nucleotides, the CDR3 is TGTGCCAGCAGCTTGTGGACTAGCGGGATGAATGAGCAGTTCTTC.

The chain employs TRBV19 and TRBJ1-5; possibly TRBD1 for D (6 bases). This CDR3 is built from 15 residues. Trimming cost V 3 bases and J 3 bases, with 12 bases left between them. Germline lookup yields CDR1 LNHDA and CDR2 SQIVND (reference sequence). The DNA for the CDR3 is TGTGCCAGTAGTATGTACGGGGGGCTCAATCAGCCCCAGCATTTT. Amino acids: CASSMYGGLNQPQHF.

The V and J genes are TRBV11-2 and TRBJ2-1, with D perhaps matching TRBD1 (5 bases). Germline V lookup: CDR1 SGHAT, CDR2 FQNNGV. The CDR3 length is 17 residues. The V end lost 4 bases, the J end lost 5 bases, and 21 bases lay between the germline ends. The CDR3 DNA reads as TGTGCCAGCAGCTCAGTTAGCCCCGACGCAGGGCACAATGAGCAGTTCTTC. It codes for CASSSVSPDAGHNEQFF.

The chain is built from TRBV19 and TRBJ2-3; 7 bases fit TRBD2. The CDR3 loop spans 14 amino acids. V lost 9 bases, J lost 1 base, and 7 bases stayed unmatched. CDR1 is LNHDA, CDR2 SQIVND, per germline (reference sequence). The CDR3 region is CASQRAGRTDTQYF. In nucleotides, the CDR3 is TGTGCCAGCCAGAGAGCGGGGCGCACAGATACGCAGTATTTT.

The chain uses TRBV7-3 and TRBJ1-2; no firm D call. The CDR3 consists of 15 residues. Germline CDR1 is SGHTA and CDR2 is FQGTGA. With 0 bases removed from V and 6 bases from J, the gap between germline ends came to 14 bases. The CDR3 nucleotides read TGTGCCAGCAGCTTAACCCCTTCGGCGGGCCATGGCTACACCTTC. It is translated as CASSLTPSAGHGYTF. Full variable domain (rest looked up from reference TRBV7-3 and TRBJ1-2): GAGVSQTPSNKVTEKGKYVELRCDPISGHTALYWYRQSLGQGPEFLIYFQGTGAADDSGLPNDRFFAVRPEGSVSTLKIQRTERGDSAVYLCASSLTPSAGHGYTFGSGTRLTVV.